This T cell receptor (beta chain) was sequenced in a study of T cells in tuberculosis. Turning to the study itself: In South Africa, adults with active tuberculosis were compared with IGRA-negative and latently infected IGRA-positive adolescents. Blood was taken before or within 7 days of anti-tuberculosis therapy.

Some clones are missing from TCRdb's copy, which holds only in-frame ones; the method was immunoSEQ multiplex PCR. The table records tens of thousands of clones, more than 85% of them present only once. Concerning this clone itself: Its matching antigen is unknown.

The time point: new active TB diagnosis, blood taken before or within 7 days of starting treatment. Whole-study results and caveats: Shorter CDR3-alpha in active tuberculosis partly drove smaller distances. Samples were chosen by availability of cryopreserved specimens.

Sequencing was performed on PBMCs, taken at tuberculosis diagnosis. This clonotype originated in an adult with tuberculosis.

The CDR3 loop is CASSRGSSYEQYF. CDR3 sequence (DNA): TGTGCCAGCAGTCGGGGGTCCTCCTACGAGCAGTACTTC. The gene calls are TRBV27 and TRBJ2-7; a weak D match, TRBD2 (6 bases). Germline loops: CDR1 MNHEY, CDR2 SMNVEV (reference sequence). The CDR3 is 13 amino acids. V shed 5 bases and J shed 0 bases, with 8 bases lying between them.